Listed below are T cell receptor beta chains from one sample, sequenced in a study of beta chain features in type 1 diabetes. Generated by immunoSEQ multiplex PCR, the TCRdb table keeps only in-frame clones and is missing some. The sample has approximately 400,000 clones, approximately 15% seen once. The sequenced sample was naive CD4+ T cells from blood. Receptor source: a woman younger than 35 in good health. Each CDR3 is given with its conserved first and last residue. The order of the fields is clone size, V gene, D gene, J gene, CDR3 DNA, CDR3 protein. D genes are given only for firm matches. The size field is filled for only some rows; it gives once, few, many or a size class.

>-|TRBV28|-|TRBJ1-2
TGTGCCAGCACCCTAACCCGGGGTAACTATGGCTACACCTTC
CASTLTRGNYGYTF
>few|TRBV18|-|TRBJ2-7
TGTGCCAGCTCACCACCCGACAGCTACGAGCAGTACTTC
CASSPPDSYEQYF
>-|TRBV18|-|TRBJ1-5
TGTGCCAGCTCACCTCGCGAACTGGGCAATCAGCCCCAGCATTTT
CASSPRELGNQPQHF
>-|TRBV7-9|TRBD2|TRBJ2-5
TGTGCCAGCAGCCGCCTGACTAGCGGGAAGGGAAGAGAGACCCAGTACTTC
CASSRLTSGKGRETQYF
>-|TRBV7-9|-|TRBJ1-2
TGTGCCAGTCAGGGGAACGGCTACACCTTC
CASQGNGYTF
>few|TRBV6-5|-|TRBJ1-1
TGTGCCAGCAGTTATGGACACCCGAACACTGAAGCTTTCTTT
CASSYGHPNTEAFF
>few|TRBV28|-|TRBJ2-7
TGTGCCAGCAGAACAAGCTACGAGCAGTACTTC
CASRTSYEQYF
>-|TRBV9|-|TRBJ2-5
TGTGCCAGCAGCGTAGGAGGGACACTTAACCCCGGCGAGACCCAGTACTTC
CASSVGGTLNPGETQYF
>-|TRBV29-1|-|TRBJ2-1
TGCAGCGTGGGCCTCCGGAACAATGAGCAGTTCTTC
CSVGLRNNEQFF
>-|TRBV7-8|-|TRBJ2-5
TGTGCCAGCAGCTTAGTTTCAGGGATGTGGGAGACCCAGTACTTC
CASSLVSGMWETQYF